These 28 T cell receptor beta chains originate from one sample sequenced in a study of blood T cell repertoires in COVID-19. The protocol was immunoSEQ multiplex PCR, while the TCRdb copy is restricted to in-frame clones and leaves out a portion. This table holds about 270,000 clones, less than 90% found once. The sequenced sample was peripheral blood. The receptors were sampled from a man aged 55 to 70 who had recovered from COVID-19.

The chain uses TRBV27 and TRBJ1-1, with TRBD1 identical over 8 bases. Trimming took 0 bases from V and 5 from J; bases not matched to a gene: 2. Germline V lookup: CDR1 MNHEY, CDR2 SMNVEV (reference sequence). The CDR3 totals 14 residues. The CDR3 region is CASSLSTGVTEAFF. The CDR3 region has the DNA TGTGCCAGCAGTTTATCGACAGGGGTTACTGAAGCTTTCTTT.

This chain connects TRBV24-1 to TRBJ1-2; no clear D gene. CDR3 size: 11 residues. The V and J ends lost 7 bases and 5 bases respectively, with 7 bases between them. The germline gives CDR1 KGHDR, CDR2 SFDVKD. As DNA, the CDR3 is TGTGCCACCAGCAGCGGGTATGGCTACACCTTC. Protein product: CATSSGYGYTF.

The V and J genes are TRBV5-6 and TRBJ1-5, with 7 nucleotides matching TRBD1. The V and J ends lost 0 bases and 4 bases, in that order; junction bases with no gene match: 4. Germline-derived CDR1 and CDR2 are SGHDT and YYEEEE. The CDR3 extends over 15 amino acids. The CDR3 loop is CASSLVGQTNQPQHF. The CDR3 DNA reads as TGTGCCAGCAGCTTGGTGGGACAGACTAATCAGCCCCAGCATTTT.

The chain employs TRBV6-5 and TRBJ1-2, with D possibly matching TRBD1 (6 bases). The V end was cut by 8 bases, the J end by 2 bases, with 15 bases between. The CDR3 is made up of 14 amino acids. The germline gives CDR1 MNHEY, CDR2 SVGAGI. This chain's CDR3 is CASQTGGANYGYTF. The CDR3 DNA reads TGTGCCAGCCAGACGGGGGGGGCGAACTATGGCTACACCTTC.

Written as DNA, the CDR3 is TGTGCCAGCAGCAAACGGGACAGTAGTAATTCACCCCTCCACTTT. The encoded protein is CASSKRDSSNSPLHF. The chain uses TRBV21-1 and TRBJ1-6; the tabulated D call, TRBD1, remains unverified against the DNA. TRBV21-1 is recorded as a pseudogene. The CDR3 spans 15 residues.

The genes are TRBV7-9 and TRBJ2-7, with 11 positions matching TRBD1. The CDR3 contains 15 residues. Germline V gene lookup returns CDR1 SEHNR and CDR2 FQNEAQ (reference sequence). Trimming cost V 6 bases and J 5 bases; bases outside gene matches: 9. CDR3 nucleotide sequence: TGTGCCAGCAGTTATGTGGGGACAGGGGGTCACGAGCAGTACTTC. Amino acid sequence: CASSYVGTGGHEQYF. Drawing the rest from reference TRBV7-9 and TRBJ2-7, the complete variable domain is DTGVSQNPRHKITKRGQNVTFRCDPISEHNRLYWYRQTLGQGPEFLTYFQNEAQLEKSRLLSDRFSAERPKGSFSTLEIQRTEQGDSAMYLCASSYVGTGGHEQYFGPGTRLTVT.

V gene TRBV19 combines with J gene TRBJ1-5; 7 positions match TRBD1. The CDR3 covers 16 residues. CDR1 is LNHDA, CDR2 SQIVND, per germline (reference sequence). V shed 10 bases, J shed 0 bases, and the junction held 12 bases outside the gene matches. As DNA, the CDR3 is TGTGCCACCCAACCGGGGACAGTTTATAGCAATCAGCCCCAGCATTTT. The encoded protein is CATQPGTVYSNQPQHF.

CDR3 sequence: CASRTGGQPQHF. The CDR3 bases are TGTGCCAGCAGGACAGGGGGCCAGCCCCAGCATTTT. The rearrangement joins TRBV2 to TRBJ1-5; 10 nucleotides align to TRBD1. Per germline, CDR1 SNHLY and CDR2 FYNNEI. V lost 6 bases and J lost 7; bases outside the gene matches: 0. CDR3 length: 12 residues.

The chain is built from TRBV6-5 and TRBJ2-7, with D possibly matching TRBD1 (5 bases). V lost 2 bases, J lost 2 bases, and 7 bases lay in between. From germline, CDR1 is MNHEY and CDR2 SVGAGI. The CDR3 has 13 amino acids. The CDR3 DNA reads TGTGCCAGCAGTTACACAGGACCCTACGAGCAGTACTTC. Its protein is CASSYTGPYEQYF.

This clone is a singleton in its sample. CDR3 nucleotide sequence: TGTGCCAGCAGTTACTCGAGTATTTTGCAGGGAGGGGGCTACACCTTC. Translating it yields CASSYSSILQGGGYTF. The chain employs TRBV6-5 and TRBJ1-2; D is perhaps TRBD1 (5 bases). From germline, CDR1 is MNHEY and CDR2 SVGAGI. Trimming removed 0 bases from V and 8 bases from J, with 19 bases in between. This CDR3 is 16 amino acids long.

The genes are TRBV6-5 and TRBJ2-7; a possible D gene is TRBD1 (6 bases). The CDR3 runs to 15 residues. Looked up from germline, CDR1 is MNHEY and CDR2 is SVGAGI. V dropped 4 bases and J dropped 0 bases, with 13 bases sitting between them. The CDR3 here is CASSFPGHNSYEQYF. As DNA, the CDR3 is TGTGCCAGCAGTTTTCCGGGACACAACTCCTACGAGCAGTACTTC.

This clone was seen once. CDR3 in DNA: TGCAGTGCTAGTGGGTGGCAGTTGAGGGCTGAAGCTTTCTTT. Translation gives CSASGWQLRAEAFF. The chain uses TRBV20-1 and TRBJ1-1, with D uncertain. V shed 3 bases and J shed 6 bases, with 17 bases lying between them. CDR1 and CDR2 (germline): DFQATT, SNEGSKA (reference sequence). CDR3 length equals 14 residues.

This sequence joins TRBV4-1 and TRBJ2-1; D call uncertain. Germline lookup yields CDR1 MGHRA and CDR2 YSYEKL. Between the trimmed V and J ends, which lost 4 bases and 6 bases, there was a span of 13 bases. This CDR3 is 14 amino acids long. CDR3 nucleotide sequence: TGCGCCAGCAGCCCAACGCGTCAGGCCAATGAGCAGTTCTTC. Translated, it gives CASSPTRQANEQFF.

The chain joins TRBV18 to TRBJ2-3; D gene unclear. The CDR3 spans 21 residues. V lost 4 bases to trimming and J lost 2 bases, with 31 bases between them. Germline CDR1 is KGHSH and CDR2 is LQKENI. The CDR3 loop is CASSLLSSSPLCQAFTDTQYF. CDR3 sequence (DNA): TGTGCCAGCTCACTTCTTTCCTCTTCCCCCCTCTGTCAGGCCTTCACAGATACGCAGTATTTT.

A single count supports this clone. The rearrangement joins TRBV7-2 to TRBJ2-5, with 16 bases matching TRBD2. Unmatched junction bases numbered 3, after V lost 5 bases and J lost 6 bases. The CDR3 extends over 15 amino acids. CDR1 is SGHTA and CDR2 is FQGNSA in the germline V gene. The CDR3 DNA reads as TGTGCCAGCAGCCCGGGACTAGCGGGGGGGCAGACCCAGTACTTC. This gives the protein CASSPGLAGGQTQYF.

This chain connects TRBV24-1 to TRBJ1-1; perhaps TRBD1 as D (5 bases). Germline V gives CDR1 KGHDR, CDR2 SFDVKD. The germline V and J ends were trimmed by 5 bases and 1 base, with 10 bases remaining between them. This CDR3 is built from 14 residues. The CDR3 loop reads CATSGRGRNTEAFF. DNA of the CDR3: TGTGCCACCAGTGGGAGGGGCCGGAACACTGAAGCTTTCTTT.

This clone was seen a few times. V is TRBV6-6 and J is TRBJ2-2; a weak D match, TRBD1 (6 bases). This CDR3 is built from 13 residues. V was trimmed by 10 bases and J by 2 bases, leaving 11 bases between them. Germline V gene data show CDR1 as MNHNY and CDR2 as SVGAGI (reference sequence). This chain's CDR3 is CATTQGNTGELFF. The CDR3, as DNA: TGTGCCACAACACAGGGTAACACCGGGGAGCTGTTTTTT.

This sequence joins TRBV7-9 and TRBJ1-5, with D perhaps matching TRBD1 (5 bases). Trimming pared 5 bases from V and 4 bases from J, leaving 9 bases between. Germline V gene data show CDR1 as SEHNR and CDR2 as FQNEAQ (reference sequence). The CDR3 has 13 amino acids. The CDR3, as DNA: TGTGCCAGCAGCATGCAGGGTAATCAGCCCCAGCATTTT. The encoded protein is CASSMQGNQPQHF. The full variable domain, rest sourced from reference TRBV7-9 and TRBJ1-5, is DTGVSQNPRHKITKRGQNVTFRCDPISEHNRLYWYRQTLGQGPEFLTYFQNEAQLEKSRLLSDRFSAERPKGSFSTLEIQRTEQGDSAMYLCASSMQGNQPQHFGDGTRLSIL.

V gene TRBV15 combines with J gene TRBJ2-7, with TRBD2 matching 10 bases. This CDR3 contains 18 residues. Germline CDR1 reads LNHNV; CDR2 reads YYDKDF (reference sequence). J lost 0 bases, V lost 2 bases, and 10 bases had no gene match. The CDR3 is CATSRPGAGGSSSYEQYF. The DNA of the CDR3 is TGTGCCACCAGCAGACCTGGAGCGGGGGGGTCAAGCTCCTACGAGCAGTACTTC. Full variable domain (rest looked up from reference TRBV15 and TRBJ2-7): DAMVIQNPRYQVTQFGKPVTLSCSQTLNHNVMYWYQQKSSQAPKLLFHYYDKDFNNEADTPDNFQSRRPNTSFCFLDIRSPGLGDTAMYLCATSRPGAGGSSSYEQYFGPGTRLTVT.

The V call is TRBV7-3, the J call TRBJ1-1; TRBD1 agrees at 8 bases. The germline V gene has CDR1 SGHTA and CDR2 FQGTGA. The CDR3 loop spans 15 amino acids. With V trimmed by 5 bases and J by 4 bases, 9 bases remained unmatched. The CDR3 reads CASSATGVGFTEAFF. The CDR3 DNA reads TGTGCCAGCAGCGCGACAGGGGTCGGATTCACTGAAGCTTTCTTT.

The chain employs TRBV9 and TRBJ1-4, with 8 positions matching TRBD1. Per the germline V gene, CDR1 is SGDLS and CDR2 is YYNGEE. J was trimmed by 8 bases and V by 0 bases; bases with no gene match: 3. This CDR3 region has 14 residues. CDR3 DNA sequence: TGTGCCAGCAGCGTAGGGACAGGGCAGGAAAAACTGTTTTTT. Residues: CASSVGTGQEKLFF. Using reference TRBV9 and TRBJ1-4 for the parts outside the CDR3, the full variable domain is DSGVTQTPKHLITATGQRVTLRCSPRSGDLSVYWYQQSLDQGLQFLIQYYNGEERAKGNILERFSAQQFPDLHSELNLSSLELGDSALYFCASSVGTGQEKLFFGSGTQLSVL.

This chain uses TRBV5-4 with TRBJ2-7, with TRBD1 as a possible D gene (6 bases). V lost 0 bases, J lost 0 bases, and 10 bases lay in between. Per germline, CDR1 SGHNT and CDR2 YYREEE (reference sequence). The CDR3 has 15 residues. As DNA, the CDR3 is TGTGCCAGCAGCTTGGGACAGGAACCCTCCTACGAGCAGTACTTC. The encoded protein is CASSLGQEPSYEQYF.

J is TRBJ1-2 and V is TRBV2, with D perhaps TRBD1 (6 bases). CDR1 and CDR2 from the germline V gene are SNHLY and FYNNEI. V lost 2 bases, J lost 13 bases, and 14 bases lay in between. The CDR3 is 12 residues long. This chain's CDR3 is CASSESDSQSTF. CDR3 nucleotide sequence: TGTGCCAGCAGTGAATCGGACAGCCAAAGCACCTTC.

The chain joins TRBV5-1 to TRBJ2-5, with D tentatively TRBD2 (6 bases). Trimming took 0 bases from V and 5 from J, leaving 8 bases between them. The CDR3 is 13 amino acids. CDR1 and CDR2 from the germline V gene are SGHRS and YFSETQ. CDR3: CASSLEGRETQYF. The CDR3 DNA follows: TGCGCCAGCAGCTTGGAAGGGAGGGAGACCCAGTACTTC.

Points on this clone: The same CDR3 can be traced to other DNA sequences in this sample. J is TRBJ2-7 and V is TRBV6-2 or TRBV6-3; D perhaps matches TRBD1 (5 bases). The germline V and J ends were trimmed by 5 bases and 7 bases, with 12 bases remaining between them. This CDR3 contains 12 residues. In germline, CDR1 is MNHEY, CDR2 SVGEGT. CDR3 nucleotide sequence: TGTGCCAGCAGTACCCAGGGATATGAGCAGTACTTC. Amino acid sequence: CASSTQGYEQYF.

This chain uses TRBV10-1 with TRBJ2-2; D possibly corresponds to TRBD1 (6 bases). The V gene's germline CDR1 is WNHNN and CDR2 SYGVQD (reference sequence). The length of the CDR3 is 15 residues. V lost 5 bases to trimming and J lost 0 bases, with 10 bases between them. CDR3 sequence (DNA): TGCGCCAGCAGTCACAGGGATCCGAACACCGGGGAGCTGTTTTTT. Protein product: CASSHRDPNTGELFF.

The V call is TRBV3-1 (or the pseudogene TRBV3-2), the J call TRBJ2-7; D perhaps matches TRBD1 (6 bases). V lost 1 base to trimming and J lost 2 bases, with 18 bases between them. There are 17 residues in the CDR3. Looked up from germline, CDR1 is LGHDT and CDR2 is YNNKEL (reference sequence). CDR3 in DNA: TGTGCCAGCAGCCAAGCGTGGGGGCGTGGGGCCACCTACGAGCAGTACTTC. The encoded protein is CASSQAWGRGATYEQYF.

On this clone itself: The same CDR3 can be traced to other DNA sequences in this sample. This chain joins TRBV6-6 and TRBJ1-2; 8 nucleotides agree with TRBD1. The CDR3 consists of 13 residues. Looked up from germline, CDR1 is MNHNY and CDR2 is SVGAGI (reference sequence). The V segment lost 5 bases and the J segment 3 bases; nucleotides outside the gene matches: 2. CDR3 nucleotides: TGTGCCAGCAGTCCGACAGGGGACTATGGCTACACCTTC. Encoded protein: CASSPTGDYGYTF.